This T cell receptor (beta chain) is from a study of T-cell reconstitution after alpha-beta-depleted transplantation in children. Researchers prepared the TCRbeta library using unique molecular identifiers, the study reports. TCRdb redid the calling of the PCR reads with MiXCR, one entry per CDR3 protein. This table has about 580,000 distinct CDR3 sequences, about 23% appearing once. The germline gives CDR1 MGHDK, CDR2 SYGVNS. The CDR3 consists of 12 residues. V shed 4 bases and J shed 7 bases, with 11 bases lying between them. Findings and caveats of the study: T-cell counts and diversity were attributed mostly to newly produced T cells one year after transplant. Several patients had high TCRbeta diversity at day 60; it came from surviving recipient T cells and thymic progenitors. Reported findings indicate that, about two months after transplant, alpha-beta T cells came from several hundred expanded clones, which were derived from non-depleted graft cells.

This clonotype was counted only a few times. Its antigen is undetermined. This chain uses TRBV25-1 with TRBJ2-7; D remains ambiguous. Sample: PBMCs, mostly from graft donor cells, taken 360 days after TCRalphabeta/CD19-depleted stem cell transplant. This TCR was sampled from a boy in the first two years of life who had a stem cell transplant for acute myeloid leukemia, so the T cells may come from the graft donor. The CDR3 coding sequence is TGTGCCAGCAGTGTCTCCCTGGGGGAGCAGTACTTC. This translates into CASSVSLGEQYF.